Below, one TCR beta chain is given with its context. Its matching antigen is unknown. Libraries were prepared by immunoSEQ multiplex PCR; TCRdb keeps only in-frame clonotypes and omits some of them. The table has about 120,000 clones, more than 85% seen once. This sample stems from a study of cytomegalovirus exposure and HLA in healthy donors. Study-wide findings and caveats: Subsequent analysis found a tendency for first-cohort TCR clusters to co-occur within the 120 or so validation repertoires. Under in vitro conditions, a few CMV-associated chains were confirmed as specific for CMV antigens. Cytomegalovirus-associated TCR beta chains were listed, numbering some 170.

It was the approximately 120-subject validation cohort, separate from the approximately 680-subject first cohort, to which the donors belonged. Trimming cost V 2 bases and J 3 bases, with 7 bases left between them. This CDR3 spans 13 amino acids. Per germline, CDR1 SEHNR and CDR2 FQNEAQ (reference sequence). The chain employs TRBV7-9 and TRBJ1-2; no clear D. Sequencing was carried out using PBMCs. The receptor was isolated from a man between 18 and 35 years old in good health and CMV-seropositive. CDR3 nucleotides: TGTGCCAGCAGCTTACGTCCCGACTATGGCTACACCTTC. Protein product: CASSLRPDYGYTF.